In this sample, the clone carrying this TCR beta chain turned up many times. This record belongs to a study of Graves' ophthalmopathy and Graves' hyperthyroidism. Amplified material comprised TCR beta CDR3 regions derived from RNA transcripts. RT-PCR with HTBI primers came first, then second-round multiplex PCR. TCRdb passed the multiplex PCR reads through MiXCR, listing each CDR3 protein once. The table lists over 450,000 distinct CDR3 sequences, 13% to 15% of them singletons, with approximately 9.8% in the top ten. Between the trimmed V and J ends, which lost 3 bases and 4 bases, there was a span of 12 bases. The CDR3 covers 14 residues.

The source is a woman in her 30s with Graves' ophthalmopathy. The chain uses TRBV12-3 or TRBV12-4 and TRBJ2-5; D is ambiguous. The specimen was blood. CDR3 nucleotides: TGTGCCAGCAGTTTTGGCTCGGAACGAGAGACCCAGTACTTC. Translation gives CASSFGSERETQYF.